This T cell receptor beta chain came from a study of cytomegalovirus exposure and HLA in healthy donors. Regarding the study as a whole: It was likely that a cluster of highly shared sequence variants was a sequencing artifact. A later analysis reportedly identified an Asian-associated ancestry cluster as carrying fewer N-insertions than the roughly 670-donor mean.

This clone has more than one count but fewer than ten. No antigen is known for it. PCR employed 60 Vbeta and 13 Jbeta primers. Method: immunoSEQ multiplex PCR; TCRdb's copy keeps in-frame clones and lacks some. Of under 130,000 clones detected, roughly 80% appear once; the ten largest clones hold approximately 3.7%. There are 14 residues in the CDR3. CDR1 is SGHRS, CDR2 YFSETQ, per germline. V shed 1 base and J shed 3 bases, with 5 bases lying between them. The V call is TRBV5-1, the J call TRBJ2-6, with no clear D. This receptor was taken from a man over 45 in good health and CMV-seropositive. Source material: PBMCs. In DNA form, the CDR3 reads TGCGCCAGCAGCTTGCTCGGTGGGGCCAACGTCCTGACTTTC. It codes for CASSLLGGANVLTF.